The entry below describes one T cell receptor (beta chain). What it binds is not known. The CDR3 loop spans 17 amino acids. The germline V gene encodes CDR1 MNHEY and CDR2 SMNVEV (reference sequence). V was shortened by 6 bases and J by 0 bases, with 15 bases between the two germline ends. The entry originates in a study of cytomegalovirus exposure and HLA in healthy donors. Study results and caveats: There were some V segments, including TRBV6-2 and TRBV6-3, excluded as indistinguishable.

PCR amplification relied on 60 Vbeta primers (plus 13 Jbeta primers). The repertoire was sequenced with immunoSEQ multiplex PCR; TCRdb's copy has only in-frame clones and lacks some. The sample lists around 180,000 clones, 75% to 85% occurring once. The TCR originated in a woman between 45 and 60 years old in good health and CMV-seronegative. The sequenced sample was PBMCs. V is TRBV27 and J is TRBJ1-6; D not resolved. This CDR3 reads CASRREGLSSYNSPLHF. The DNA for the CDR3 is TGTGCCAGCAGGAGGGAAGGGTTGAGCTCCTATAATTCACCCCTCCACTTT.